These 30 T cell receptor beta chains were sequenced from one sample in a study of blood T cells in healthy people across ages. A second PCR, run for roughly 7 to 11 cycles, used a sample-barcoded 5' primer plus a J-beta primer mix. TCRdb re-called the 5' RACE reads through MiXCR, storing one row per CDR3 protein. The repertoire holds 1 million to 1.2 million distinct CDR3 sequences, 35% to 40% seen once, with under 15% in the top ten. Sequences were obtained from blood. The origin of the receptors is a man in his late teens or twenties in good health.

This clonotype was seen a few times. The CDR3 nucleotides read TGTGCCAGCAGCTTAGGAGATAGCGGAACAACCTACGAGCAGTACTTC. Its protein is CASSLGDSGTTYEQYF. The V gene is TRBV13, the J gene TRBJ2-7, with a possible D match to TRBD2 (6 bases). The CDR3 is made up of 16 amino acids. Germline V gene data show CDR1 as PRHDT and CDR2 as FYEKMQ (reference sequence). The V end was cut by 0 bases, the J end by 2 bases, with 14 bases between.

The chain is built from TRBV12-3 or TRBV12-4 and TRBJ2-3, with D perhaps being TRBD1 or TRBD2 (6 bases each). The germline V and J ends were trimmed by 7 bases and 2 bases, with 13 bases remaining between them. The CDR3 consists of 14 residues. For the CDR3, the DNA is TGTGCCAGCACGGGGGCAGCGTACACAGATACGCAGTATTTT. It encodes CASTGAAYTDTQYF.

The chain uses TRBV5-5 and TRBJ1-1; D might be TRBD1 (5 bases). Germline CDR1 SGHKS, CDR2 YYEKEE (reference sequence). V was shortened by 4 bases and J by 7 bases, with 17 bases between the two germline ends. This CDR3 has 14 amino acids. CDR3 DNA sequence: TGTGCCAGCAGCGGGGGGGGTTCCCCCCGTGAAGCTTTCTTT. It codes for CASSGGGSPREAFF. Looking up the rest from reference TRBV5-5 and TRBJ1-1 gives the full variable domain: DAGVTQSPTHLIKTRGQQVTLRCSPISGHKSVSWYQQVLGQGPQFIFQYYEKEERGRGNFPDRFSARQFPNYSSELNVNALLLGDSALYLCASSGGGSPREAFFGQGTRLTVV.

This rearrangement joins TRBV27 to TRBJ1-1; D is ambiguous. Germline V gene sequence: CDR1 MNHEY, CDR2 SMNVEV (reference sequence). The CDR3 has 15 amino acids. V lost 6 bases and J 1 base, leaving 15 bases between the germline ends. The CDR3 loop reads CASSPRPRQNTEAFF. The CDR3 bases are TGTGCCAGCAGCCCCAGGCCGCGGCAGAACACTGAAGCTTTCTTT.

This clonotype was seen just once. The CDR3 sequence is CASSELSGLGTEAFF. CDR3 in DNA: TGTGCCAGCAGTGAATTGTCAGGGTTGGGGACTGAAGCTTTCTTT. This chain uses TRBV2 with TRBJ1-1; the D gene is possibly TRBD1 (5 bases). The CDR3 sequence is 15 residues long. Trimming cost V 2 bases and J 5 bases, with 15 bases left between them. The germline CDR1 and CDR2 sequences are SNHLY and FYNNEI.

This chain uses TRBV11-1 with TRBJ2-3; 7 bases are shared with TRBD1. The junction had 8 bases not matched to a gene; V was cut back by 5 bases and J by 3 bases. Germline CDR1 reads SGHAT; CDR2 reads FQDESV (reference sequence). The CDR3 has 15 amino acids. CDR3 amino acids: CASSIRDRETDTQYF. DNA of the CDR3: TGTGCCAGCAGCATCCGGGACAGAGAAACAGATACGCAGTATTTT.

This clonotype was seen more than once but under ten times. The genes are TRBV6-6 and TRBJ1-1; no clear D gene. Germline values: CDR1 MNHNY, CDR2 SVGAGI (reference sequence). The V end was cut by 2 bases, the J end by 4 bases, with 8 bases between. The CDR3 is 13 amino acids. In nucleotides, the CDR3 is TGTGCCAGCAGTTACGGCGCGGGCACTGAAGCTTTCTTT. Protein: CASSYGAGTEAFF.

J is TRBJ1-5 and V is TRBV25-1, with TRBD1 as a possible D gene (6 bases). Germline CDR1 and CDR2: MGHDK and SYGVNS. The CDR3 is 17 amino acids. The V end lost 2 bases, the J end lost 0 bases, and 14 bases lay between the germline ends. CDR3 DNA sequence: TGTGCCAGCAGTGAAGTCTGGGGGGCCTATAGCAATCAGCCCCAGCATTTT. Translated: CASSEVWGAYSNQPQHF. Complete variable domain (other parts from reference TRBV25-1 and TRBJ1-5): EADIYQTPRYLVIGTGKKITLECSQTMGHDKMYWYQQDPGMELHLIHYSYGVNSTEKGDLSSESTVSRIRTEHFPLTLESARPSHTSQYLCASSEVWGAYSNQPQHFGDGTRLSIL.

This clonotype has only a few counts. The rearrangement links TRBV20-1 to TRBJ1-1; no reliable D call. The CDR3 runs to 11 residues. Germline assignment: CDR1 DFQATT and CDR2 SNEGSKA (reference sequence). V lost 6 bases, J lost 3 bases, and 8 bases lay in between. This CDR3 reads CSASLDTEAFF. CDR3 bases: TGCAGTGCCTCTCTAGACACTGAAGCTTTCTTT.

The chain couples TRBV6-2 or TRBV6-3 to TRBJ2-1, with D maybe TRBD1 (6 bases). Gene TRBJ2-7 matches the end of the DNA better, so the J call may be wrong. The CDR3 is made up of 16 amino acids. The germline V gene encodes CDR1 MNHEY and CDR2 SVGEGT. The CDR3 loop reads CASSNTYRVSYNEQYF. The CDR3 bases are TGTGCCAGCAGCAACACCTACAGGGTATCCTACAATGAGCAGTACTTC.

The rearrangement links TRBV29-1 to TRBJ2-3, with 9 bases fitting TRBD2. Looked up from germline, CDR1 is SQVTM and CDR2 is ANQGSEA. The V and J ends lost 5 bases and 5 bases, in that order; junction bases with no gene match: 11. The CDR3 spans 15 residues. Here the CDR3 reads CSVRASGAPRDTQYF. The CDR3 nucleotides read TGCAGCGTTAGGGCTAGCGGGGCCCCTCGAGATACGCAGTATTTT.

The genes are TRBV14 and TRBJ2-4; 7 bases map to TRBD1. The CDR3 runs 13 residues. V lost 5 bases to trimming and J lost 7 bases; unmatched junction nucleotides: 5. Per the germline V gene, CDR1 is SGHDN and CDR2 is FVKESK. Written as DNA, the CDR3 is TGTGCCAGCAGCTCGACAGGGTCCAACATTCAGTACTTC. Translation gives CASSSTGSNIQYF. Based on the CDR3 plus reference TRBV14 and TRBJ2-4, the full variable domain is EAGVTQFPSHSVIEKGQTVTLRCDPISGHDNLYWYRRVMGKEIKFLLHFVKESKQDESGMPNNRFLAERTGGTYSTLKVQPAELEDSGVYFCASSSTGSNIQYFGAGTRLSVL.

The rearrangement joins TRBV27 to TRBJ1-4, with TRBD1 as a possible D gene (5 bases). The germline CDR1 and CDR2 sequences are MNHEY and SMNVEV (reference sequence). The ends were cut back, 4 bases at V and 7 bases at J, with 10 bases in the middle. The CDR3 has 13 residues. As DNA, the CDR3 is TGTGCCAGCAGTTGCCGGGACTGTGAAAAACTGTTTTTT. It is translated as CASSCRDCEKLFF.

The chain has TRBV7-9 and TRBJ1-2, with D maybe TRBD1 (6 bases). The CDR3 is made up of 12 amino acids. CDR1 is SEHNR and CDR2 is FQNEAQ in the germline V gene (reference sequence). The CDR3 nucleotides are TGTGCTCTCGGACAGACTACCTATGGCTACACCTTC. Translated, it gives CALGQTTYGYTF.

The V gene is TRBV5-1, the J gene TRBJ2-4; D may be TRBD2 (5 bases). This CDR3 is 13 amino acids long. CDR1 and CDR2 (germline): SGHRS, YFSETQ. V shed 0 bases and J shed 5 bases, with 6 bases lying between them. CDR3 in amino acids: CASSLVGENIQYF. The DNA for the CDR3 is TGCGCCAGCAGCTTGGTGGGAGAAAACATTCAGTACTTC.

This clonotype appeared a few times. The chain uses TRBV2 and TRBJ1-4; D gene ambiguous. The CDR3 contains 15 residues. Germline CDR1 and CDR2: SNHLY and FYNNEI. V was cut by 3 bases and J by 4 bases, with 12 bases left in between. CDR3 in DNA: TGTGCCAGCAGTGATCGTCGGCAGATTAATGAAAAACTGTTTTTT. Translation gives CASSDRRQINEKLFF.

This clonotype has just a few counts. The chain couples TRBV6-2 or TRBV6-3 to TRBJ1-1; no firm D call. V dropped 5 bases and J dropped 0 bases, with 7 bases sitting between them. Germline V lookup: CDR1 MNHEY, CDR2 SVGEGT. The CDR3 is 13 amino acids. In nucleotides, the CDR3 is TGTGCCAGCAGTCCTCTCTTGAACACTGAAGCTTTCTTT. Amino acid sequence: CASSPLLNTEAFF.

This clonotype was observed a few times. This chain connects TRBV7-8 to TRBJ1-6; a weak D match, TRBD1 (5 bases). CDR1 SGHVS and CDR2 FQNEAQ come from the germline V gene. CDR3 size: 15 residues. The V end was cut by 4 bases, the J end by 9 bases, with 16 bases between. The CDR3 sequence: CASSSTGTGGSPLHF. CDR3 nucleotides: TGTGCCAGCAGCTCGACCGGGACCGGGGGTTCACCCCTCCACTTT.

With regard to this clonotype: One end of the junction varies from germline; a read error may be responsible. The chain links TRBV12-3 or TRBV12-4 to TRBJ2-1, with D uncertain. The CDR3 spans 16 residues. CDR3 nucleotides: TGTACCAGCAGTGGGGTCCTGGTCTCAGCCTACAATGAGCAGTTCTTC. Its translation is CTSSGVLVSAYNEQFF.

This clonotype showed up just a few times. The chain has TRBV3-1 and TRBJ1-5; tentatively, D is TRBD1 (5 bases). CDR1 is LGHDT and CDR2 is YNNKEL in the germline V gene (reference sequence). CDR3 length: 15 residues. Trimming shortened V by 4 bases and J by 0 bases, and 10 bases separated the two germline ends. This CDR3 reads CASSRSTASNQPQHF. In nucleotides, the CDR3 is TGTGCCAGCAGCCGGTCGACAGCTAGCAATCAGCCCCAGCATTTT.

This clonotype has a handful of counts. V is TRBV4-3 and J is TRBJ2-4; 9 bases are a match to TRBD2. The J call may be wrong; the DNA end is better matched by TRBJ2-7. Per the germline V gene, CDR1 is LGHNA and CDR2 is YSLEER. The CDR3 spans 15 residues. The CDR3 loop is CASSQDLAGTYEQYF. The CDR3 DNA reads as TGCGCCAGCAGCCAAGATCTAGCGGGAACCTACGAGCAGTACTTC.

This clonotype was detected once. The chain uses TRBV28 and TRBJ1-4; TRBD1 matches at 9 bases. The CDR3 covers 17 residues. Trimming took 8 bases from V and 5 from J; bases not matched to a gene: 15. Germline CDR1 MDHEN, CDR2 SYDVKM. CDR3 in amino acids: CASLRTGVDMPNEKLFF. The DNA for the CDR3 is TGTGCCAGCCTCCGGACAGGGGTGGACATGCCGAATGAAAAACTGTTTTTT.

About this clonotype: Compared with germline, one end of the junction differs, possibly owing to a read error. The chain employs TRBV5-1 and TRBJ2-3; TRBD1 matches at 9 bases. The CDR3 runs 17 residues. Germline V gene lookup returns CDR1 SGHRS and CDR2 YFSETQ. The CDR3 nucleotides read TGCGCCAGCAGCTTTTCCGGGACAGGGAGGCTCACAGGTACGCAGTATTTT. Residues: CASSFSGTGRLTGTQYF.

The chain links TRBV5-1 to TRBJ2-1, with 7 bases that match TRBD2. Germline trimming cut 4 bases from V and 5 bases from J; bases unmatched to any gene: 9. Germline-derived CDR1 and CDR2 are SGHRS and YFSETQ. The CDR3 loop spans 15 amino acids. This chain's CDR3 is CASSQLTSRHNEQFF. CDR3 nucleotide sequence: TGCGCCAGCAGCCAACTGACTAGCCGGCACAATGAGCAGTTCTTC.

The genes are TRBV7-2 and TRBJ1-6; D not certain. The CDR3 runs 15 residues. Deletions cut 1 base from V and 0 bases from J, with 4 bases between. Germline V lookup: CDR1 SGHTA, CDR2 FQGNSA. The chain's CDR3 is CASSLGNSYNSPLHF. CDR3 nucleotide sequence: TGTGCCAGCAGCTTAGGGAACTCCTATAATTCACCCCTCCACTTT.

CDR3 loop: CASSEHYRGSSYNEQYF. The CDR3 DNA is TGTGCCAGCAGTGAACACTACAGGGGGAGCTCCTACAATGAGCAGTACTTC. The chain is built from TRBV6-1 and TRBJ2-1, with 8 bases aligning to TRBD1. The DNA end is more similar to TRBJ2-7, so the J call may be wrong. This CDR3 has 17 residues. Looked up from germline, CDR1 is MNHNS and CDR2 is SASEGT.

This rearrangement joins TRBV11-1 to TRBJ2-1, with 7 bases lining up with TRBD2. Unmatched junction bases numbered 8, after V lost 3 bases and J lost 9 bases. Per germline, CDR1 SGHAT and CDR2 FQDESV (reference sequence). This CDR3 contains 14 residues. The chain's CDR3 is CASSFIPQRGEQFF. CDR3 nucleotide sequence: TGTGCCAGCAGCTTCATCCCGCAGCGGGGTGAGCAGTTCTTC.

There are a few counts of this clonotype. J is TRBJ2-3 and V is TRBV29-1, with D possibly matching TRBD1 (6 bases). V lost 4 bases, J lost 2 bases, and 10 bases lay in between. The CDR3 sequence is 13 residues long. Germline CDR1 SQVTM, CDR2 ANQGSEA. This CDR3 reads CSVGTVLTDTQYF. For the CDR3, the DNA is TGCAGCGTTGGGACAGTACTCACAGATACGCAGTATTTT.

CDR3 loop: CSARSPNYGYTF. CDR3 DNA sequence: TGCAGTGCTAGAAGTCCTAACTATGGCTACACCTTC. J is TRBJ1-2 and V is TRBV20-1; D unresolved. The CDR3 consists of 12 residues. V was pared by 2 bases and J by 0 bases, with 4 bases between. Germline values: CDR1 DFQATT, CDR2 SNEGSKA (reference sequence).

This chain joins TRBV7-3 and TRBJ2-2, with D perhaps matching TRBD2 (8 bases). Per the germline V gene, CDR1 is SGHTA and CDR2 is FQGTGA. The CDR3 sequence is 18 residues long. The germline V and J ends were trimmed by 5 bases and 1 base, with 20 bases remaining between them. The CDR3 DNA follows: TGTGCCAGCAGCCAGACTCACAGGGGACTAGGGAACACCGGGGAGCTGTTTTTT. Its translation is CASSQTHRGLGNTGELFF.